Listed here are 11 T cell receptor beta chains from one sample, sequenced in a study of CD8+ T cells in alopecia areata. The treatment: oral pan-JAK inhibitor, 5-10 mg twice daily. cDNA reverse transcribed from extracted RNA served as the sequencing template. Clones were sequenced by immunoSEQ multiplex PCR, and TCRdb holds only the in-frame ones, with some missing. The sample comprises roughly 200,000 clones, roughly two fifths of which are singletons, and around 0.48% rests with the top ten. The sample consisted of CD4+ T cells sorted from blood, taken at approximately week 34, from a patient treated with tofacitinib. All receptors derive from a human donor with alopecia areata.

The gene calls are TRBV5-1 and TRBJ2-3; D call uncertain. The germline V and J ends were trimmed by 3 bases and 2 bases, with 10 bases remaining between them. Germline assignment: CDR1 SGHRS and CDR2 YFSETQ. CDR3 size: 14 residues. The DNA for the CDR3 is TGCGCCAGCAGCTCCATTCACATCACAGATACGCAGTATTTT. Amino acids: CASSSIHITDTQYF.

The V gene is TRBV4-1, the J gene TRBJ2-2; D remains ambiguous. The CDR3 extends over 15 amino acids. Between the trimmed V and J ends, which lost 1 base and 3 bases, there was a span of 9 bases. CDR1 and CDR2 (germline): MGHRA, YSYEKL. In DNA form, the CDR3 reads TGCGCCAGCAGCCAAGGTCCCCCGTACACCGGGGAGCTGTTTTTT. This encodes CASSQGPPYTGELFF.

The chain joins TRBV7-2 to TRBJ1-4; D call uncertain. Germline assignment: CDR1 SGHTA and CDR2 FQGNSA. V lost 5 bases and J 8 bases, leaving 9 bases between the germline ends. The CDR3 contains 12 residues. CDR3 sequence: CASSLLGEKLFF. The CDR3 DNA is TGTGCCAGCAGCCTATTAGGGGAAAAACTGTTTTTT.

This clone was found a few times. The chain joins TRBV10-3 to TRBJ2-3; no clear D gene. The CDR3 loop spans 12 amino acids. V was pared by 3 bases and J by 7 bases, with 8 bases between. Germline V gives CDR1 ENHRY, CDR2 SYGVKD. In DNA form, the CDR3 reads TGTGCCATCAGTGACGACCAATATACGCAGTATTTT. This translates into CAISDDQYTQYF.

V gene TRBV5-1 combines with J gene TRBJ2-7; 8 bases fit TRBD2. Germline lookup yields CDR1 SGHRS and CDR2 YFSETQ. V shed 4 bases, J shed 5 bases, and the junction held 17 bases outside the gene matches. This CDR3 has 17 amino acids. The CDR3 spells CASSKTTGTRSLHEQYF. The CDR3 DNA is TGCGCCAGCAGCAAAACCACCGGGACTAGGAGTCTCCACGAGCAGTACTTC.

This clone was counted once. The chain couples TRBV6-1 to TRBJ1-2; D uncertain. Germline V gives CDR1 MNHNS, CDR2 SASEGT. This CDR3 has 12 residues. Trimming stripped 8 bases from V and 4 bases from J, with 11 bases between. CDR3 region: CASRSRLYGYTF. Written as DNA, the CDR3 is TGTGCCAGCCGGTCGCGGCTCTATGGCTACACCTTC.

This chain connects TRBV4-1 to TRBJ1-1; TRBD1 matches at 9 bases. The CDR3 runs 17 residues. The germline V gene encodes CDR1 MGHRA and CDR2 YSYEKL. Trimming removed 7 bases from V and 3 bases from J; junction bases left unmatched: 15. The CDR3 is CASKLQRQGVLHTEAFF. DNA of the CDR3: TGCGCCAGCAAATTACAACGACAGGGGGTGCTTCACACTGAAGCTTTCTTT.

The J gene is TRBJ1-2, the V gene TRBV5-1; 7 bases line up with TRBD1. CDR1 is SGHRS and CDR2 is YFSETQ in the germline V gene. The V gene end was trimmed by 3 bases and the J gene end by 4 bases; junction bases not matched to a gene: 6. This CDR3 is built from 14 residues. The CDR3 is CASSSGDRVYGYTF. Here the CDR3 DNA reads TGCGCCAGCAGCTCAGGGGACAGAGTCTATGGCTACACCTTC.

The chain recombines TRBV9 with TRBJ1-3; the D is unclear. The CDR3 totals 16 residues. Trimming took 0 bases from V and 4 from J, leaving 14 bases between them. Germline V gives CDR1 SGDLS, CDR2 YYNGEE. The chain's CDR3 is CASSVEIQAVGNTIYF. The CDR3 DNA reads TGTGCCAGCAGCGTAGAGATCCAGGCGGTCGGAAACACCATATATTTT.

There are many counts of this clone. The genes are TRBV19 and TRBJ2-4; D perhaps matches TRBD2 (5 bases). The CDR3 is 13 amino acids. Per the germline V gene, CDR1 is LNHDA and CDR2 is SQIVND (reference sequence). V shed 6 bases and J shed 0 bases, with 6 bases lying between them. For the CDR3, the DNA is TGTGCCAGTAGGGAGGAAGCCAAAAACATTCAGTACTTC. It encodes CASREEAKNIQYF.

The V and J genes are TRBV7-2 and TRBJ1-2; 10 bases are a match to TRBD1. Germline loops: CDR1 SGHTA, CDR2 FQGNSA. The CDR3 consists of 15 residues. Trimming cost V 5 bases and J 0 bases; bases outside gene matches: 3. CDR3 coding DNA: TGTGCCAGCAGCCCAGGACAGGGGGCTAACTATGGCTACACCTTC. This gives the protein CASSPGQGANYGYTF.